This record covers a single T cell receptor (beta chain). Its target is not known. This entry comes from a study of graft-versus-host responses after intestinal transplantation. Study overall: Each recipient received anti-thymocyte globulin induction, then tacrolimus and steroids for about 3 years.

The V end was cut by 4 bases, the J end by 4 bases, with 13 bases between. CDR1 MGHRA and CDR2 YSYEKL come from the germline V gene. The CDR3 sequence is 15 residues long. General study results and limits: Marrow from the recipient contained GvH clones, some of which had appeared first in ileum or blood. Allografts carried high graft-versus-host to host-versus-graft clonal ratios in patients having graft-donor T cell macrochimerism.

Libraries were prepared by immunoSEQ multiplex PCR; TCRdb keeps only in-frame clonotypes and omits some of them. This table has roughly 80,000 clones, around 87% appearing once. This sample comprised unstimulated CD8+ T cells sorted from spleen or lymph node cells, obtained before transplant. The chain combines TRBV4-1 with TRBJ2-2; D is perhaps TRBD1 (5 bases). The sequence was obtained from a human donor who was the organ donor for an intestinal transplant. CDR3 in DNA: TGCGCCAGCAGCCGAAATCCCGACAGCACCGGGGAGCTGTTTTTT. It yields the protein CASSRNPDSTGELFF.